This T cell receptor beta chain originates from a study of T cell changes during pregnancy in multiple sclerosis. Method: immunoSEQ multiplex PCR; TCRdb's copy keeps in-frame clones and lacks some. The profile covers 75,000 to 100,000 clones, with about nine tenths appearing a single time and under 0.85% taken by the ten largest. The CDR3 loop spans 18 amino acids. V gave up 0 bases and J gave up 4 bases; unmatched junction bases: 11. The germline V gene encodes CDR1 LNHDA and CDR2 SQIVND (reference sequence). The chain links TRBV19 to TRBJ2-3; TRBD2 matches at 9 bases. This material consisted of peripheral blood, taken in the second trimester of pregnancy. The origin of this receptor is a female donor in good health, enrolled as a control in a pregnancy study. The CDR3 here is CASSIDGPARGGSDTQYF. The CDR3 region has the DNA TGTGCCAGTAGTATAGATGGGCCTGCGCGGGGGGGTTCAGATACGCAGTATTTT.